This T cell receptor (beta chain) was obtained from a study of patients with pleural tuberculosis. The germline V and J ends were trimmed by 5 bases and 7 bases, with 15 bases remaining between them. CDR3 length: 13 amino acids. CDR1 and CDR2 (germline): SGHTA, FQGNSA. From the reads, TCRdb called clonotypes with MiXCR, one entry per CDR3 protein. Among nearly 30,000 distinct CDR3 sequences, 15% to 20% were seen once, and the ten largest hold roughly 3.4%. This clonotype occurred many times. The source is a human donor with pleural tuberculosis. Sequencing used peripheral blood. The chain joins TRBV7-2 to TRBJ2-7, with D possibly being TRBD2 (6 bases). The CDR3 reads CASSQSTAGEQYF. CDR3 in DNA: TGTGCCAGCAGCCAGTCGACAGCGGGTGAGCAGTACTTC.